These 28 T cell receptor beta chains share one sample of origin, sequenced in a study of identifying expanded T cells in peripheral blood. Method: immunoSEQ multiplex PCR; TCRdb's copy keeps in-frame clones and lacks some. Among 50,000 to 75,000 clones, about four fifths were seen once, and the ten largest hold 17%. Sequencing was done on a sample of blood. The source is a person aged 18 to 70 in good health.

The chain recombines TRBV6-6 with TRBJ2-7, with 7 positions matching TRBD2. There are 14 residues in the CDR3. With 8 bases clipped from V and 2 bases from J, the junction kept 9 bases outside the gene matches. Germline CDR1 reads MNHNY; CDR2 reads SVGAGI (reference sequence). This CDR3 is CASQASSGPYEQYF. In DNA, the CDR3 is TGTGCCAGCCAGGCGTCTAGCGGCCCCTACGAGCAGTACTTC.

V is TRBV19 and J is TRBJ2-1, with D perhaps matching TRBD1 or TRBD2 (7 bases each). The germline V gene encodes CDR1 LNHDA and CDR2 SQIVND (reference sequence). The CDR3 extends over 14 amino acids. V shed 4 bases and J shed 7 bases, with 14 bases lying between them. The CDR3 sequence: CASSRQGGGNEQFF. The DNA of the CDR3 is TGTGCCAGTAGTAGGCAGGGGGGAGGGAATGAGCAGTTCTTC.

This clone appeared a single time. The rearrangement joins TRBV11-2 to TRBJ1-2; 9 nucleotides align to TRBD1. The CDR3 is 14 residues long. V was clipped by 4 bases and J by 7 bases; unmatched bases: 7. CDR1 and CDR2 (germline): SGHAT, FQNNGV. The CDR3 DNA is TGTGCCAGCAGCTGGGACAGGGAGGATGGTGGCTACACCTTC. Its translation: CASSWDREDGGYTF.

The gene calls are TRBV7-9 and TRBJ2-5; D may be TRBD1 or TRBD2 (5 bases each). The germline gives CDR1 SEHNR, CDR2 FQNEAQ (reference sequence). This CDR3 spans 13 amino acids. V was cut by 2 bases and J by 5 bases, with 9 bases left in between. DNA of the CDR3: TGTGCCAGCAGCTTAAGACAGCGGGAGACCCAGTACTTC. This codes for CASSLRQRETQYF.

V and J are TRBV30 and TRBJ1-1; D uncertain. Trimming stripped 3 bases from V and 6 bases from J, with 8 bases between. CDR3 length: 11 amino acids. Germline assignment: CDR1 GTSNPN and CDR2 SVGIG (reference sequence). This CDR3 is CAWRDNSEAFF. The CDR3 DNA reads TGTGCCTGGAGGGATAATTCTGAAGCTTTCTTT. The whole variable domain, filled in from reference TRBV30 and TRBJ1-1, reads SQTIHQWPATLVQPVGSPLSLECTVEGTSNPNLYWYRQAAGRGLQLLFYSVGIGQISSEVPQNLSASRPQDRQFILSSKKLLLSDSGFYLCAWRDNSEAFFGQGTRLTVV.

V usage is TRBV2 and J usage is TRBJ2-2; a possible D gene is TRBD2 (6 bases). Trimming left V 6 bases short and J 5 bases short, with 16 bases between. This CDR3 region has 15 residues. Germline V gene lookup returns CDR1 SNHLY and CDR2 FYNNEI. CDR3: CASRGLPGGTGELFF. CDR3 in DNA: TGTGCCAGCAGGGGACTCCCCGGTGGGACCGGGGAGCTGTTTTTT.

This clone was counted a few times. The chain recombines TRBV5-1 with TRBJ2-7; no clear D gene. Per the germline V gene, CDR1 is SGHRS and CDR2 is YFSETQ. The CDR3 runs to 15 residues. V lost 2 bases and J 4 bases, leaving 16 bases between the germline ends. CDR3 sequence: CASSLTGLQTYEQYF. CDR3 coding DNA: TGCGCCAGCAGCTTAACTGGGCTTCAGACATACGAGCAGTACTTC.

V is TRBV7-9 and J is TRBJ2-2; no firm D call. Germline V lookup: CDR1 SEHNR, CDR2 FQNEAQ (reference sequence). V lost 5 bases and J 4 bases, leaving 17 bases between the germline ends. This CDR3 has 16 residues. This CDR3 is CASSRVGVKGTGELFF. As DNA, the CDR3 is TGTGCCAGCAGCAGAGTTGGGGTCAAGGGCACCGGGGAGCTGTTTTTT.

The J gene is TRBJ2-5, the V gene TRBV5-1; 10 bases are a match to TRBD2. With 2 bases clipped from V and 5 bases from J, the junction kept 9 bases outside the gene matches. Per germline, CDR1 SGHRS and CDR2 YFSETQ. The CDR3 totals 16 residues. DNA for the CDR3: TGCGCCAGCAGCTTAAACCTAGCGGGAGATGGGGAGACCCAGTACTTC. It specifies CASSLNLAGDGETQYF.

J is TRBJ1-1 and V is TRBV4-3; unclear D gene. CDR1 and CDR2 (germline): LGHNA, YSLEER. V was trimmed by 4 bases and J by 4 bases, leaving 13 bases between them. The CDR3 covers 14 residues. The CDR3 DNA follows: TGCGCCAGCAGCCCAAACGAAGGGCCCACTGAAGCTTTCTTT. Translating gives CASSPNEGPTEAFF.

The rearrangement joins TRBV7-2 to TRBJ2-7; 7 positions match TRBD1. CDR1 and CDR2 (germline): SGHTA, FQGNSA. There are 16 residues in the CDR3. The ends lost 2 bases at V and 7 bases at J; junction bases unmatched: 14. CDR3 DNA: TGTGCCAGCAGCTTATACGAGGCAGGGGGACCTGGGGAGCAGTACTTC. Translating it yields CASSLYEAGGPGEQYF.

The rearrangement links TRBV14 to TRBJ1-6, with 7 bases identical to TRBD1. J lost 7 bases, V lost 1 base, and 4 bases had no gene match. The CDR3 contains 15 residues. Germline lookup yields CDR1 SGHDN and CDR2 FVKESK. The CDR3 reads CASSQGQGDNSPLHF. In DNA, the CDR3 is TGTGCCAGCAGCCAAGGACAGGGAGACAATTCACCCCTCCACTTT.

V is TRBV7-9 and J is TRBJ2-1; D uncertain. The germline V gene has CDR1 SEHNR and CDR2 FQNEAQ (reference sequence). The CDR3 totals 15 residues. V shed 6 bases and J shed 3 bases, with 15 bases lying between them. The CDR3 protein is CASSGGSPIYNEQFF. The CDR3 DNA reads TGTGCCAGCAGTGGCGGCAGCCCAATCTACAATGAGCAGTTCTTC.

The V and J genes are TRBV4-3 and TRBJ2-1; no definite D call. Trimming stripped 4 bases from V and 6 bases from J, with 10 bases between. CDR1 is LGHNA, CDR2 YSLEER, per germline. This CDR3 is 13 amino acids long. The CDR3, as DNA: TGCGCCAGCAGCCCCTCCCTCCGCAATGAGCAGTTCTTC. Translating gives CASSPSLRNEQFF.

This chain links TRBV30 with TRBJ1-3; D possibly corresponds to TRBD1 (5 bases). Trimming took off 7 bases at V and 3 bases at J, with 16 bases between the two ends. The CDR3 extends over 14 amino acids. Germline CDR1 and CDR2: GTSNPN and SVGIG (reference sequence). CDR3 sequence (DNA): TGTGCCTCCCGGGACCCAGGAGGTGGAAACACCATATATTTT. This gives the protein CASRDPGGGNTIYF.

The chain carries TRBV20-1 and TRBJ1-1; D possibly corresponds to TRBD1 (5 bases). CDR1 is DFQATT and CDR2 is SNEGSKA in the germline V gene (reference sequence). V lost 6 bases, J lost 7 bases, and 12 bases lay in between. The CDR3 spans 11 residues. This CDR3 is CSAIRDREAFF. CDR3 nucleotides: TGCAGTGCCATCCGGGACCGTGAAGCTTTCTTT.

This chain connects TRBV7-2 to TRBJ2-3; D may be TRBD2 (6 bases). The CDR3 spans 18 residues. CDR1 and CDR2 (germline): SGHTA, FQGNSA. V lost 4 bases and J 7 bases, leaving 27 bases between the germline ends. CDR3: CASSSPGGGGVAIYTQYF. The CDR3 region has the DNA TGTGCCAGCAGCTCACCCGGGGGAGGCGGGGTCGCGATATATACGCAGTATTTT.

The rearrangement links TRBV7-9 to TRBJ2-1, with no clear D. The CDR3 loop spans 9 amino acids. V lost 8 bases to trimming and J lost 15 bases, with 11 bases between them. Germline V CDR1 and CDR2: SEHNR, FQNEAQ (reference sequence). This CDR3 is CASPSPPFF. DNA for the CDR3: TGTGCCAGCCCCAGCCCCCCGTTCTTC.

CDR3 coding DNA: TGTGCCAGCAGCTCTACAGGGCCATATGGCTACACCTTC. Translating gives CASSSTGPYGYTF. The rearrangement joins TRBV7-2 to TRBJ1-2, with D possibly matching TRBD1 (6 bases). Germline values: CDR1 SGHTA, CDR2 FQGNSA. V lost 4 bases, J lost 5 bases, and 11 bases lay in between. This CDR3 contains 13 residues. Based on the CDR3 plus reference TRBV7-2 and TRBJ1-2, the full variable domain is GAGVSQSPSNKVTEKGKDVELRCDPISGHTALYWYRQSLGQGLEFLIYFQGNSAPDKSGLPSDRFSAERTGGSVSTLTIQRTQQEDSAVYLCASSSTGPYGYTFGSGTRLTVV.

The CDR3 coding sequence is TGTGCTAGTGGTTTGGGACGACTAAGGATGAACACTGAAGCTTTCTTT. Amino acids: CASGLGRLRMNTEAFF. The chain joins TRBV12-5 to TRBJ1-1; D ambiguous. The CDR3 extends over 16 amino acids. The V end was cut by 1 base, the J end by 0 bases, with 12 bases between. Looked up from germline, CDR1 is LGHNT and CDR2 is FRNRAP. Combining the CDR3 with reference TRBV12-5 and TRBJ1-1 gives the whole variable domain DARVTQTPRHKVTEMGQEVTMRCQPILGHNTVFWYRQTMMQGLELLAYFRNRAPLDDSGMPKDRFSAEMPDATLATLKIQPSEPRDSAVYFCASGLGRLRMNTEAFFGQGTRLTVV.

The chain recombines TRBV4-3 with TRBJ1-5; perhaps TRBD1 as D (5 bases). Looked up from germline, CDR1 is LGHNA and CDR2 is YSLEER. The V end lost 0 bases, the J end lost 6 bases, and 15 bases lay between the germline ends. This CDR3 is 16 amino acids long. The CDR3 DNA is TGCGCCAGCAGCCAAGATGTCACAGGCCGAAGTCAGCCCCAGCATTTT. This encodes CASSQDVTGRSQPQHF.

This chain joins TRBV15 and TRBJ2-7; D unclear. The CDR3 totals 15 residues. Germline loops: CDR1 LNHNV, CDR2 YYDKDF (reference sequence). Trimming stripped 1 base from V and 2 bases from J, with 12 bases between. Here the CDR3 reads CATSRAGAATYEQYV. CDR3 bases: TGTGCCACCAGCAGAGCCGGCGCAGCAACCTACGAGCAGTACGTC.

The chain recombines TRBV5-1 with TRBJ1-1; D gene uncertain. Per the germline V gene, CDR1 is SGHRS and CDR2 is YFSETQ. The CDR3 has 13 amino acids. V gave up 5 bases and J gave up 0 bases, with 8 bases separating them. The CDR3 here is CASSYTMNTEAFF. CDR3 sequence (DNA): TGCGCCAGCAGTTACACGATGAACACTGAAGCTTTCTTT. The variable domain in full, completed from reference TRBV5-1 and TRBJ1-1, reads KAGVTQTPRYLIKTRGQQVTLSCSPISGHRSVSWYQQTPGQGLQFLFEYFSETQRNKGNFPGRFSGRQFSNSRSEMNVSTLELGDSALYLCASSYTMNTEAFFGQGTRLTVV.

The V gene is TRBV10-2, the J gene TRBJ1-1; the D is unclear. Trimming took off 1 base at V and 2 bases at J, with 5 bases between the two ends. The germline V gene encodes CDR1 WSHSY and CDR2 SAAADI. This CDR3 region has 13 residues. CDR3 sequence: CASSELRNTEAFF. The CDR3 nucleotides read TGCGCCAGCAGTGAGTTGCGCAACACTGAAGCTTTCTTT.

The genes are TRBV30 and TRBJ1-2, with 11 bases fitting TRBD1. CDR1 is GTSNPN, CDR2 SVGIG, per germline (reference sequence). J was trimmed by 7 bases and V by 1 base; bases with no gene match: 2. The CDR3 contains 13 residues. Here the CDR3 reads CAWSGTGGGGYTF. CDR3 sequence (DNA): TGTGCCTGGAGTGGGACAGGGGGCGGTGGCTACACCTTC.

V is TRBV18 and J is TRBJ2-7; D ambiguous. CDR1 is KGHSH and CDR2 is LQKENI in the germline V gene. The CDR3 consists of 13 residues. V shed 2 bases and J shed 5 bases, with 10 bases lying between them. The CDR3 region has the DNA TGTGCCAGCTCACCAGTCCGGAGCAACGAGCAGTACTTC. Residues: CASSPVRSNEQYF.

V is TRBV19 and J is TRBJ2-5; the D is unclear. Germline CDR1 and CDR2: LNHDA and SQIVND (reference sequence). V lost 2 bases and J 3 bases, leaving 13 bases between the germline ends. CDR3 size: 15 residues. The CDR3 protein is CASSISSAVKETQYF. The CDR3 coding sequence is TGTGCCAGTAGTATAAGTTCCGCAGTGAAAGAGACCCAGTACTTC.

This clone was seen more than once but under ten times. The J gene is TRBJ2-1, the V gene TRBV7-9; 11 positions agree with TRBD2. CDR1 and CDR2 from the germline V gene are SEHNR and FQNEAQ (reference sequence). V lost 3 bases and J lost 8; bases outside the gene matches: 3. The CDR3 is 14 residues long. The CDR3 region has the DNA TGTGCCAGCAGCTTGTCTAGCGGGAGGTATGAGCAGTTCTTC. Protein product: CASSLSSGRYEQFF. The variable domain in full, with the rest retrieved from reference TRBV7-9 and TRBJ2-1, is DTGVSQNPRHKITKRGQNVTFRCDPISEHNRLYWYRQTLGQGPEFLTYFQNEAQLEKSRLLSDRFSAERPKGSFSTLEIQRTEQGDSAMYLCASSLSSGRYEQFFGPGTRLTVL.